The 15 T cell receptor beta chains presented below share a single source sample, sequenced in a study of identical twins. One entry per CDR3 protein results from TCRdb running MiXCR on the 5' RACE reads. The repertoire has hundreds of thousands of distinct CDR3 sequences, more than 6.5% of them found once; the top ten carry less than 2.5%. These data were also reused for a study on yellow fever vaccine responses in identical twins.

Specimen: memory (CD45RO+) T cells sorted from blood. These receptor sequences come from a young woman in good health.

The chain couples TRBV20-1 to TRBJ1-1; maybe TRBD1 (5 bases). Per the germline V gene, CDR1 is DFQATT and CDR2 is SNEGSKA (reference sequence). This CDR3 contains 14 residues. Trimming pared 5 bases from V and 1 base from J, leaving 14 bases between. CDR3 sequence: CSALDRGGNTEAFF. The CDR3 DNA sequence: TGCAGTGCTCTTGATCGGGGGGGGAACACTGAAGCTTTCTTT.

This clonotype was observed many times. The rearrangement uses TRBV24-1 and TRBJ2-2; D is unresolved. This CDR3 is built from 17 residues. Germline assignment: CDR1 KGHDR and CDR2 SFDVKD. Trimming removed 4 bases at V and 2 bases at J, with 16 bases between. The CDR3 region has the DNA TGTGCCACCAGTGACTCCCTCGGGCGTTTTAACACCGGGGAGCTGTTTTTT. This gives the protein CATSDSLGRFNTGELFF.

In this sample, this clonotype turned up a few times. The V gene is TRBV15, the J gene TRBJ2-5, with 7 bases identical to TRBD1. Germline lookup yields CDR1 LNHNV and CDR2 YYDKDF (reference sequence). Losses at the gene ends were 0 bases for V and 1 base for J; bases not matched to a gene: 5. CDR3 length: 16 amino acids. The CDR3 DNA sequence: TGTGCCACCAGCAGAGACCCCACAGGGGTCCAAGAGACCCAGTACTTC. Protein product: CATSRDPTGVQETQYF.

This clonotype has a handful of counts. V and J are TRBV18 and TRBJ2-2; no definite D call. The CDR3 is made up of 14 amino acids. CDR1 and CDR2 from the germline V gene are KGHSH and LQKENI. Trimming took off 3 bases at V and 2 bases at J, with 7 bases between the two ends. CDR3 sequence (DNA): TGTGCCAGCTCACCGCAGAGTAACACCGGGGAGCTGTTTTTT. Its protein is CASSPQSNTGELFF.

Only a few counts were recorded for this clonotype. The V gene is TRBV6-1, the J gene TRBJ2-1, with 8 nucleotides matching TRBD2. After removal of 2 bases from V and 10 bases from J, the junction contained 4 bases not matched to a gene. CDR3 length equals 13 residues. The V gene's germline CDR1 is MNHNS and CDR2 SASEGT. The CDR3 coding sequence is TGTGCCAGCAGTGAACATCGGGGGGGCGAGCAGTTCTTC. It specifies CASSEHRGGEQFF.

V usage is TRBV5-6 and J usage is TRBJ1-5; 8 bases match TRBD1. V shed 0 bases, J shed 12 bases, and the junction held 20 bases outside the gene matches. Per the germline V gene, CDR1 is SGHDT and CDR2 is YYEEEE. The CDR3 is made up of 18 amino acids. CDR3 residues: CASSLASAGAGGNHHQHF. CDR3 coding DNA: TGTGCCAGCAGCTTGGCGTCAGCTGGGGCAGGGGGCAATCATCACCAGCATTTT.

There are many counts of this clonotype. The CDR3 DNA sequence: TGTGCCAGCAGTTGGGCTAGCGGGGGATTCGGCCCCACCGGGGAGCTGTTTTTT. The encoded protein is CASSWASGGFGPTGELFF. The gene calls are TRBV28 and TRBJ2-2; TRBD2 agrees at 10 bases. The CDR3 is 18 amino acids. Germline V gives CDR1 MDHEN, CDR2 SYDVKM. Trimming at V came to 4 bases and at J to 4 bases, leaving 12 bases not matched to a gene.

V is TRBV29-1 and J is TRBJ2-3; TRBD2 aligns across 7 bases. Per germline, CDR1 SQVTM and CDR2 ANQGSEA. The junction had 8 bases not matched to a gene; V was cut back by 7 bases and J by 4 bases. CDR3 length: 13 amino acids. The CDR3, as DNA: TGCAGCGGGACTTGCGGGGGATCAGATACGCAGTATTTT. It yields the protein CSGTCGGSDTQYF.

The count of this clonotype is one. This rearrangement joins TRBV28 to TRBJ1-2; TRBD1 is a possible D gene (5 bases). The CDR3 covers 15 residues. The germline V and J ends were trimmed by 2 bases and 4 bases, with 14 bases remaining between them. Per germline, CDR1 MDHEN and CDR2 SYDVKM. CDR3 sequence reads: CASSLPGHHIYGYTF. The CDR3 DNA reads TGTGCCAGCAGTTTACCAGGGCACCATATCTATGGCTACACCTTC.

This clonotype appeared a few times. This chain joins TRBV5-6 and TRBJ2-3; D uncertain. Germline values: CDR1 SGHDT, CDR2 YYEEEE. V was shortened by 0 bases and J by 6 bases, with 11 bases between the two germline ends. The CDR3 covers 14 residues. The CDR3 nucleotides are TGTGCCAGCAGCTTGGTCCTAGGCCTGGATACGCAGTATTTT. It yields the protein CASSLVLGLDTQYF. Full variable domain (missing parts from reference TRBV5-6 and TRBJ2-3): DAGVTQSPTHLIKTRGQQVTLRCSPKSGHDTVSWYQQALGQGPQFIFQYYEEEERQRGNFPDRFSGHQFPNYSSELNVNALLLGDSALYLCASSLVLGLDTQYFGPGTRLTVL.

This clonotype was detected ten times or more. The CDR3 nucleotides read TGTGCCAGCAAAGGGCGGGTCCAAGAGACCCAGTACTTC. As protein: CASKGRVQETQYF. The chain has TRBV11-2 and TRBJ2-5, with a possible D match to TRBD2 (5 bases). The CDR3 extends over 13 amino acids. With 7 bases removed from V and 1 base from J, the gap between germline ends came to 10 bases. Germline CDR1 and CDR2: SGHAT and FQNNGV.

This chain links TRBV2 with TRBJ2-2, with a possible D match to TRBD2 (5 bases). CDR1 and CDR2 from the germline V gene are SNHLY and FYNNEI. This CDR3 contains 15 residues. With 2 bases removed from V and 1 base from J, the gap between germline ends came to 8 bases. The CDR3 nucleotides read TGTGCCAGCAGTGAATTCGGGGAGAACACCGGGGAGCTGTTTTTT. It translates to CASSEFGENTGELFF.

This clonotype has at least ten counts. The V gene is TRBV12-3 or TRBV12-4, the J gene TRBJ1-3, with TRBD1 identical over 7 bases. The CDR3 length is 15 residues. V dropped 3 bases and J dropped 4; count of bases not matched to a gene: 6. CDR3 sequence reads: CASSFATGAGNTIYF. The CDR3 nucleotides are TGTGCCAGCAGTTTTGCCACAGGGGCCGGAAACACCATATATTTT.

This clonotype was picked up many times. This chain uses TRBV20-1 with TRBJ1-1; TRBD1 matches at 8 bases. Trimming took 6 bases from V and 10 from J; bases not matched to a gene: 13. Germline loops: CDR1 DFQATT, CDR2 SNEGSKA (reference sequence). This CDR3 contains 13 residues. The CDR3 sequence: CSALMTGEVGAFF. The CDR3, as DNA: TGCAGTGCCCTCATGACAGGGGAGGTTGGAGCTTTCTTT.

The chain couples TRBV2 to TRBJ2-1, with D possibly matching TRBD2 (6 bases). The germline CDR1 and CDR2 sequences are SNHLY and FYNNEI. CDR3 length: 14 residues. V was shortened by 7 bases and J by 0 bases, with 10 bases between the two germline ends. CDR3 residues: CASKGGLSYNEQFF. The CDR3 DNA reads TGTGCCAGCAAGGGAGGCCTCTCCTACAATGAGCAGTTCTTC.